The rows below give T cell receptor beta chains drawn from one sample of a study of T cell repertoires in cytomegalovirus infection. TCRdb reprocessed the reads with MiXCR, giving one entry per CDR3 protein. Seen here are approximately 990,000 distinct CDR3 sequences, approximately 33% observed once, and the top ten hold about an eighth. These receptors' targets are unknown. Sequences were derived from cultured CD8+ T cells from PBMCs, sampled from culture after CMV antigen stimulation. The receptors originated from a human donor in good health (CMV status not recorded). Some clones in this sample may be carry-over from other donors' samples. CDR3s include the opening cysteine and the closing phenylalanine or tryptophan. D genes are given only for firm matches. The size field is filled for only some rows; it gives once, few, many or a size class.

V gene	D gene	J gene	clone size	CDR3 DNA	CDR3 protein
TRBV24-1	.	TRBJ2-6	once	TGTGCCACCAGTGAATCAGGGTCTGGGGCCAACGTCCTGACTTTC	CATSESGSGANVLTF
TRBV2	TRBD1	TRBJ1-4	.	TGTGCCAGCAGTGAAGCGCAGGGGGGGGGAAAACTGTTTTTT	CASSEAQGGGKLFF
TRBV6-5	TRBD2	TRBJ2-3	few	TGTGCCAGCAGTTACACTTACCGGGGGGGCCAGGATACGCAGTATTTT	CASSYTYRGGQDTQYF
TRBV6-5	TRBD1	TRBJ1-1	many	TGTGCCAGCATTTCCAGGACAGGGGGCAACACTGAAGCTTTCTTT	CASISRTGGNTEAFF
TRBV7-2	.	TRBJ1-3	many	TGTGCCACCAAACACTGGGGGGCAGGTGGAAACACCATATATTTT	CATKHWGAGGNTIYF
TRBV6-8	.	TRBJ1-4	.	TGTGCCAGCAGTTACTCAACGTGGGGTGAGGAGGGAAAACTGTTTTTT	CASSYSTWGEEGKLFF
TRBV6-5	TRBD1	TRBJ1-1	many	TGTGCCAGCAGTTACAGGGGGCCTTACACTGAAGCTTTCTTT	CASSYRGPYTEAFF
TRBV7-6	.	TRBJ2-5	many	TGTGCCAGCAGCTTGGGGGTCACATATCAAGAGACCCAGTACTTC	CASSLGVTYQETQYF
TRBV6-2/TRBV6-3	.	TRBJ2-2	.	TGTGCCAGCAGTTACAGCGACAGGGAGGGTTATCCGAACACCGGGGAGCTGTTTTTT	CASSYSDREGYPNTGELFF
TRBV19	.	TRBJ2-1	few	TGTGCCAGCCAACTATCCCTAGCGCGCTCCTACAATGAGCAGTTCTTC	CASQLSLARSYNEQFF
TRBV25-1	.	TRBJ2-2	few	TGTGCCAGCAGTGAACTTACCTTCGGGCCCTCAGGAAAGCTGTTTTTT	CASSELTFGPSGKLFF
TRBV6-1	.	TRBJ1-4	many	TGTGCCAGCAGCGACCGAACCACCTATAATGAAAAACTGTTTTTT	CASSDRTTYNEKLFF
TRBV10-3	TRBD1	TRBJ1-1	few	TGTGCCATCAGTGAGGTGGCAGGGGGGGGTTACACTGAAGCTTTCTTT	CAISEVAGGGYTEAFF
TRBV27	TRBD1	TRBJ1-1	.	TGTGCCAGCAGTCGCCCACAGGGGGCCTCGATCACTGAAGCTTTCTTT	CASSRPQGASITEAFF
TRBV19	.	TRBJ2-1	few	TGTGCCAGTAGTATAGCAGGGGTTCCCTCCAATGAGCAGTTCTTC	CASSIAGVPSNEQFF
TRBV9	TRBD1	TRBJ2-1	few	TGTGCCAGCAGCGGGGACAGGCCCTACAATGAGCAGTTCTTC	CASSGDRPYNEQFF
TRBV10-3	.	TRBJ2-3	.	TGTGCCATCAGTGAGGAGGGGGTCCCAGATACGCAGTATTTT	CAISEEGVPDTQYF
TRBV7-9	TRBD1	TRBJ2-2	once	TGTGCCAGGGACAGGGGTTCCCCGAACACCGGGGAGCTGTTTTTT	CARDRGSPNTGELFF
TRBV7-4	TRBD1	TRBJ1-6	.	TGTGCCAGCGGGACAGGGGATGAATATAATTCACCCCTCCACTTT	CASGTGDEYNSPLHF
TRBV19	TRBD2	TRBJ2-1	many	TGTGCCAGTAGTATTAGCGGGGGGGCGGTCAATGAGCAGTTCTTC	CASSISGGAVNEQFF
TRBV11-2	TRBD2	TRBJ2-3	few	TGTGCCAGCAGCTTCCCCCCCCTAGCGGGGCTCACAGATACGCAGTATTTT	CASSFPPLAGLTDTQYF
TRBV27	.	TRBJ2-2	few	TGTGCCAGCAGTTTAGGGGGGGGCCGGTCCGGGGAGCTGTTTTTT	CASSLGGGRSGELFF
TRBV10-3	TRBD1	TRBJ2-7	few	TGTGCCACGAGGACAGGTACCTACGAGCAGTACTTC	CATRTGTYEQYF
TRBV5-1	TRBD2	TRBJ2-3	.	TGCGCCAGCAGCTCCCCTTTGGGACTAGCAACAGATACGCAGTATTTT	CASSSPLGLATDTQYF
TRBV6-5	.	TRBJ2-1	.	TGTGCCAGCAGTCGAGGGACCCCGACGGTCGATGAGCAGTTCTTC	CASSRGTPTVDEQFF
TRBV6-2/TRBV6-3	.	TRBJ1-6	.	TGTGCCAGCAGTTACTCCGACGGACCCCTCCACTTT	CASSYSDGPLHF
TRBV7-2	TRBD1	TRBJ1-2	.	TGTGCCAGCAGCCCAGGGGGGGGTTCTTTC	CASSPGGGSF
TRBV7-2	.	TRBJ2-5	many	TGTGCCAGCAGCCCCTCTCGGGGTAGCCAAGAGACCCAGTACTTC	CASSPSRGSQETQYF
TRBV7-9	TRBD1	TRBJ1-5	many	TGTGCCAGCAGCTCCGGACAGGGGCTCCAGCCCCAGCATTTT	CASSSGQGLQPQHF